These 26 T cell receptor beta chains share one sample of origin, sequenced in a study of T cell changes during pregnancy in multiple sclerosis. Only in-frame clones appear in the TCRdb table, and some are missing; sequencing was by immunoSEQ multiplex PCR. The profile covers about 89,000 clones, with over 90% appearing a single time and about 0.8% taken by the ten largest. The material was peripheral blood, obtained in the third trimester of pregnancy. The receptors shown here come from a female donor with multiple sclerosis, enrolled in a pregnancy study.

The J gene is TRBJ2-1, the V gene TRBV11-2, with D possibly being TRBD1 (7 bases). The germline V and J ends were trimmed by 1 base and 3 bases, with 10 bases remaining between them. The germline gives CDR1 SGHAT, CDR2 FQNNGV. The CDR3 consists of 15 residues. CDR3 in DNA: TGTGCCAGCAGCTTAGCAGGGGGGATCTACAATGAGCAGTTCTTC. It specifies CASSLAGGIYNEQFF.

The CDR3 nucleotides read TGTGCCAGCAGCTCACTTTGGACAGGTTCAATCAACGAGCAGTACTTC. Protein product: CASSSLWTGSINEQYF. J is TRBJ2-7 and V is TRBV7-2; 7 bases are shared with TRBD1. The trim removed 4 bases at V and 5 bases at J, leaving 14 bases unmatched. The V gene's germline CDR1 is SGHTA and CDR2 FQGNSA. The CDR3 extends over 16 amino acids.

The chain has TRBV9 and TRBJ2-1; 8 nucleotides align to TRBD2. This CDR3 is built from 17 residues. Germline CDR1 and CDR2: SGDLS and YYNGEE. The ends lost 0 bases at V and 5 bases at J; junction bases unmatched: 10. The chain's CDR3 is CASSVESSGPGDNEQFF. Written as DNA, the CDR3 is TGTGCCAGCAGCGTAGAGTCTAGCGGGCCGGGGGACAATGAGCAGTTCTTC.

This sequence joins TRBV28 and TRBJ1-5, with unresolved D. V dropped 10 bases and J dropped 6 bases, with 19 bases sitting between them. Germline CDR1 reads MDHEN; CDR2 reads SYDVKM. The CDR3 is 14 amino acids. CDR3 in amino acids: CATRRMQALQPQHF. CDR3 DNA: TGTGCCACCCGTAGGATGCAGGCCCTTCAGCCCCAGCATTTT.

The rearrangement links TRBV7-8 to TRBJ1-3; a possible D gene is TRBD1 (5 bases). The CDR3 totals 15 residues. Trimming stripped 2 bases from V and 0 bases from J, with 8 bases between. Germline V gene sequence: CDR1 SGHVS, CDR2 FQNEAQ. The CDR3 is CASSLSRVSGNTIYF. Here the CDR3 DNA reads TGTGCCAGCAGCTTAAGCAGGGTCTCTGGAAACACCATATATTTT.

This chain connects TRBV9 to TRBJ2-7; 12 bases match TRBD2. The CDR3 has 15 amino acids. The V gene's germline CDR1 is SGDLS and CDR2 YYNGEE. V was pared by 0 bases and J by 5 bases, with 3 bases of the junction left unmatched. CDR3 DNA sequence: TGTGCCAGCAGCGTAGGACTAGCGGGAGTCCACGAGCAGTACTTC. Translating it yields CASSVGLAGVHEQYF.

This chain joins TRBV28 and TRBJ2-7; 11 nucleotides agree with TRBD1. Germline lookup yields CDR1 MDHEN and CDR2 SYDVKM. This CDR3 spans 14 amino acids. V was clipped by 4 bases and J by 5 bases; unmatched bases: 4. CDR3 amino acids: CASSYRTGGDEQYF. DNA for the CDR3: TGTGCCAGCAGTTACCGGACAGGGGGCGACGAGCAGTACTTC.

The chain carries TRBV27 and TRBJ1-1; TRBD1 matches 12 bases. The CDR3 is 19 amino acids. Germline assignment: CDR1 MNHEY and CDR2 SMNVEV (reference sequence). The junction had 8 bases not matched to a gene; V was cut back by 0 bases and J by 0 bases. CDR3 loop: CASSLSTPGQGAVNTEAFF. The CDR3, as DNA: TGTGCCAGCAGTTTATCGACCCCGGGACAGGGGGCCGTGAACACTGAAGCTTTCTTT.

This clone was recorded once. This chain joins TRBV27 and TRBJ2-1, with D possibly being TRBD2 (7 bases). The CDR3 is 16 residues long. CDR1 and CDR2 (germline): MNHEY, SMNVEV (reference sequence). Deletions cut 1 base from V and 0 bases from J, with 10 bases between. The CDR3 spells CASSLWGGGSYNEQFF. The CDR3 DNA reads TGTGCCAGCAGTTTATGGGGAGGGGGCTCCTACAATGAGCAGTTCTTC.

The chain recombines TRBV19 with TRBJ2-1, with 10 bases lining up with TRBD1. In germline, CDR1 is LNHDA, CDR2 SQIVND (reference sequence). Trimming took 5 bases from V and 1 from J; bases not matched to a gene: 2. The CDR3 contains 15 residues. The CDR3, as DNA: TGTGCCAGTAGTTGGACAGGGGGGTCCTACAATGAGCAGTTCTTC. Translated: CASSWTGGSYNEQFF.

V gene TRBV6-1 combines with J gene TRBJ2-7, with a possible D match to TRBD2 (6 bases). The V end lost 4 bases, the J end lost 8 bases, and 15 bases lay between the germline ends. The CDR3 spans 13 residues. Per germline, CDR1 MNHNS and CDR2 SASEGT. CDR3 loop: CASSGGRPGKQYF. CDR3 nucleotide sequence: TGTGCCAGCAGTGGTGGGAGGCCCGGAAAGCAGTACTTC.

The rearrangement links TRBV10-2 to TRBJ1-5; D uncertain. Looked up from germline, CDR1 is WSHSY and CDR2 is SAAADI. Deletions cut 7 bases from V and 3 bases from J, with 7 bases between. The CDR3 totals 12 residues. The CDR3: CASNEPNQPQHF. DNA for the CDR3: TGCGCCAGCAACGAGCCCAATCAGCCCCAGCATTTT.

The CDR3 reads CAISEDYTYEQYF. CDR3 DNA sequence: TGTGCCATCAGTGAGGACTACACTTACGAGCAGTACTTC. The chain links TRBV10-3 to TRBJ2-7, with TRBD2 as a possible D gene (5 bases). V was clipped by 2 bases and J by 4 bases, with 9 bases between them. This CDR3 region has 13 residues. Germline values: CDR1 ENHRY, CDR2 SYGVKD.

This chain joins TRBV6-1 and TRBJ2-2; 12 bases are a match to TRBD2. Germline CDR1 and CDR2: MNHNS and SASEGT. The CDR3 is 15 amino acids. The J segment lost 10 bases and the V segment lost 7 bases, leaving 10 bases of the junction unmatched. DNA for the CDR3: TGTGCCAGCACTAAACTAGCGGGAGGTTGGGAGGAGCTGTTTTTT. Amino acids: CASTKLAGGWEELFF.

The gene calls are TRBV7-8 and TRBJ1-1; D not resolved. From germline, CDR1 is SGHVS and CDR2 FQNEAQ. This CDR3 comprises 13 residues. Trimming removed 0 bases at V and 4 bases at J, with 6 bases between. The CDR3 sequence is CASSLAPGTEAFF. The CDR3 DNA reads as TGTGCCAGCAGCTTAGCGCCCGGCACTGAAGCTTTCTTT.

The genes are TRBV27 and TRBJ2-7; 11 bases line up with TRBD2. The V segment lost 3 bases and the J segment 5 bases; nucleotides outside the gene matches: 15. The germline gives CDR1 MNHEY, CDR2 SMNVEV (reference sequence). This CDR3 comprises 18 residues. The CDR3, as DNA: TGTGCCAGCAGTTTTCGCCCCCAACCACTAGCGGGAGACCACGAGCAGTACTTC. Translated, it gives CASSFRPQPLAGDHEQYF.

The chain employs TRBV11-2 and TRBJ2-1; the match to TRBD1 covers 10 bases. The CDR3 has 15 residues. Germline-derived CDR1 and CDR2 are SGHAT and FQNNGV. The V segment lost 3 bases and the J segment 9 bases; nucleotides outside the gene matches: 8. The CDR3, as DNA: TGTGCCAGCAGCTTCTCCGGGACAGGGGTGGTTGAGCAGTTCTTC. As protein: CASSFSGTGVVEQFF.

This chain links TRBV5-1 with TRBJ2-1, with 14 bases aligning to TRBD2. The V gene end was trimmed by 5 bases and the J gene end by 6 bases; junction bases not matched to a gene: 4. CDR3 length: 15 residues. Per germline, CDR1 SGHRS and CDR2 YFSETQ. The CDR3 nucleotides read TGCGCCAGCAGGGAGGGACTAGCGGGAGCCAATGAGCAGTTCTTC. This codes for CASREGLAGANEQFF.

V is TRBV2 and J is TRBJ2-1; 8 bases line up with TRBD1. CDR1 SNHLY and CDR2 FYNNEI come from the germline V gene. The CDR3 length is 15 residues. With 7 bases clipped from V and 3 bases from J, the junction kept 8 bases outside the gene matches. The CDR3 here is CASNLQGDDYNEQFF. CDR3 nucleotides: TGTGCCAGCAACCTACAGGGGGACGACTACAATGAGCAGTTCTTC.

This chain joins TRBV5-6 and TRBJ2-3, with 10 bases identical to TRBD2. V trimming: 1 base; J trimming: 5 bases; junction bases outside the gene matches: 10. In germline, CDR1 is SGHDT, CDR2 YYEEEE. The CDR3 is 17 residues long. In nucleotides, the CDR3 is TGTGCCAGCAGCTTGAGATGGGGACTAGCGTTGATAGATACGCAGTATTTT. The encoded protein is CASSLRWGLALIDTQYF.

The rearrangement joins TRBV19 to TRBJ2-2; weak D call: TRBD1 (6 bases). Trimming removed 7 bases at V and 6 bases at J, with 18 bases between. The CDR3 contains 15 residues. Per the germline V gene, CDR1 is LNHDA and CDR2 is SQIVND (reference sequence). CDR3 region: CASTTSQGGAGELFF. As DNA, the CDR3 is TGTGCCAGTACAACATCACAGGGTGGGGCCGGGGAGCTGTTTTTT.

This sequence joins TRBV30 and TRBJ2-6, with D possibly matching TRBD1 (6 bases). Germline-derived CDR1 and CDR2 are GTSNPN and SVGIG (reference sequence). The CDR3 length is 20 residues. Deletions cut 2 bases from V and 4 bases from J, with 27 bases between. DNA for the CDR3: TGTGCCTGGAGTTCCCGGACAGCGACGACCGTTCTCTGGGGGGCCAACGTCCTGACTTTC. It codes for CAWSSRTATTVLWGANVLTF.

The chain recombines TRBV5-4 with TRBJ2-1, with 10 bases matching TRBD2. The CDR3 spans 15 residues. J was trimmed by 6 bases and V by 2 bases; bases with no gene match: 5. Germline values: CDR1 SGHNT, CDR2 YYREEE (reference sequence). CDR3 region: CASSFELAGINEQFF. The CDR3 DNA reads TGTGCCAGCAGCTTCGAACTAGCGGGAATCAATGAGCAGTTCTTC.

The J gene is TRBJ2-1, the V gene TRBV7-3; 12 nucleotides line up with TRBD2. The CDR3 contains 15 residues. Germline assignment: CDR1 SGHTA and CDR2 FQGTGA. The ends lost 2 bases at V and 4 bases at J; junction bases unmatched: 0. This chain's CDR3 is CASSLGTSGYNEQFF. Here the CDR3 DNA reads TGTGCCAGCAGCTTAGGGACTAGCGGGTACAATGAGCAGTTCTTC.

CDR3: CASSLGGQNNQPQHF. Written as DNA, the CDR3 is TGTGCCAGCAGCTTGGGGGGGCAGAACAATCAGCCCCAGCATTTT. The rearrangement joins TRBV5-5 to TRBJ1-5; D is perhaps TRBD1 (6 bases). Germline loops: CDR1 SGHKS, CDR2 YYEKEE (reference sequence). The CDR3 sequence is 15 residues long. V was clipped by 0 bases and J by 3 bases, with 10 bases between them.

This chain links TRBV2 with TRBJ1-5; weak D call: TRBD1 (5 bases). CDR3 length equals 14 residues. CDR1 SNHLY and CDR2 FYNNEI come from the germline V gene. Between the trimmed V and J ends, which lost 6 bases and 4 bases, there was a span of 13 bases. The CDR3 bases are TGTGCCAGCAGAGGTGGGCAGGGAAATCAGCCCCAGCATTTT. Its protein is CASRGGQGNQPQHF.